The sequence of this T cell receptor (beta chain) was determined in a study of cytomegalovirus exposure and HLA in healthy donors. Vbeta (60) and Jbeta (13) primers were used in the PCR. Sequencing was performed with immunoSEQ multiplex PCR; in TCRdb, only in-frame clones are kept and a portion is missing. The profile covers 200,000 or so clones, with under 70% appearing a single time and about 2.5% taken by the ten largest. Unrecorded immune exposures were likely, despite nominal health at sampling. Trimming removed 3 bases from V and 2 bases from J; junction bases left unmatched: 10. Germline CDR1 LNHDA, CDR2 SQIVND (reference sequence). This CDR3 is 17 amino acids long. With respect to this clone: The antigen is unknown.

Notes on the study in general: The study recorded over 150 TCR beta chains that were cytomegalovirus-associated. For TCR beta chains, V- and J-gene trimming was later linked to a missense DCLRE1C variant. Later work found that TCR association rates differed between HLA loci; DRB1 had the most and HLA-C the fewest.

The genes are TRBV19 and TRBJ1-5; TRBD1 matches at 7 bases. The source material was PBMCs. This clonotype originated in a man in his forties in good health and CMV-seropositive. DNA for the CDR3: TGTGCCAGTAGTATGGAACAGGGGTTCAGGGGCAATCAGCCCCAGCATTTT. It is translated as CASSMEQGFRGNQPQHF.